The 4 T cell receptor beta chains below were found in one sample sequenced in a study of PD-1 blockade in classical Hodgkin lymphoma. The patients all showed relapse after autologous stem cell transplantation, while their brentuximab vedotin exposure varied. Measured with immunoSEQ multiplex PCR; TCRdb has only the in-frame clones, and not every one. The table lists some 150,000 clones, around four fifths of them singletons. This specimen consisted of peripheral blood mononuclear cells (PBMCs), obtained before the second cycle of nivolumab. These receptors originate from a human donor with classical Hodgkin lymphoma.

This clone was picked up one time. The chain recombines TRBV2 with TRBJ1-3; D gene unclear. The V end lost 0 bases, the J end lost 8 bases, and 11 bases lay between the germline ends. This CDR3 spans 14 amino acids. Germline CDR1 is SNHLY and CDR2 is FYNNEI. This CDR3 is CASSEAGRADTIYF. Here the CDR3 DNA reads TGTGCCAGCAGTGAAGCGGGTCGCGCAGACACCATATATTTT.

V usage is TRBV11-2 and J usage is TRBJ1-1; a weak D match, TRBD1 (5 bases). Trimming left V 5 bases short and J 4 bases short, with 11 bases between. The CDR3 extends over 13 amino acids. CDR1 is SGHAT and CDR2 is FQNNGV in the germline V gene. The CDR3 nucleotides are TGTGCCAGCAGCCCTACCCAGGGCACTGAAGCTTTCTTT. Translation gives CASSPTQGTEAFF.

J is TRBJ2-2 and V is TRBV6-5, with D possibly TRBD1 on 6 matching bases. This CDR3 is built from 15 residues. Trimming stripped 0 bases from V and 5 bases from J, with 10 bases between. Germline CDR1 reads MNHEY; CDR2 reads SVGAGI. The CDR3 sequence: CASSYSRGRTGELFF. In DNA form, the CDR3 reads TGTGCCAGCAGTTACTCCAGGGGACGGACCGGGGAGCTGTTTTTT.

The rearrangement links TRBV2 to TRBJ2-7; TRBD2 matches at 14 bases. With 7 bases clipped from V and 9 bases from J, the junction kept 8 bases outside the gene matches. This CDR3 is built from 14 residues. Per the germline V gene, CDR1 is SNHLY and CDR2 is FYNNEI. The CDR3 nucleotides are TGTGCCAGCATTGTGGGACTAGCGGGAGTTGGGCAGTACTTC. Protein sequence: CASIVGLAGVGQYF.